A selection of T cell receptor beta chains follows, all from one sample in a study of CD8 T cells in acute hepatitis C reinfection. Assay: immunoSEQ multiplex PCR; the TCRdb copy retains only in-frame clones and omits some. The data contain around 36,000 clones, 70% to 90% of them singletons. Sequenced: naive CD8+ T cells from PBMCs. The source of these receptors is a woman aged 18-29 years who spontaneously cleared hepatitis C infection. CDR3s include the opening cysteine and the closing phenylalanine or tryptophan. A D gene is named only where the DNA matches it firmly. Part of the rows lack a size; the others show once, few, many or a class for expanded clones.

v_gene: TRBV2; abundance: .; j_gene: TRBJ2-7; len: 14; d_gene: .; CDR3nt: TGTGCCACCCCCGGCGAGGGGGGCACCTACGAGCAGTACTTC; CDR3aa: CATPGEGGTYEQYF
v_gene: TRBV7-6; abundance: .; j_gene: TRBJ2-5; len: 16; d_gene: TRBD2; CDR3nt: TGTGCCAGCAGCCTTTACCGACTAGCGGAACAAGAGACCCAGTACTTC; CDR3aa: CASSLYRLAEQETQYF
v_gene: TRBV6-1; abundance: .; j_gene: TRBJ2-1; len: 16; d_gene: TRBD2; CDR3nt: TGTGCCAGCAGTGGCGCGGGAGATACTGTCAGAAATGAGCAGTTCTTC; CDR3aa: CASSGAGDTVRNEQFF
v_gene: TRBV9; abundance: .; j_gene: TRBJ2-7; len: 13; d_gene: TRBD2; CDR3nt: TGTGCCAGCAGCGTGACTAGCGGCTACGAGCAGTACTTC; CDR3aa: CASSVTSGYEQYF
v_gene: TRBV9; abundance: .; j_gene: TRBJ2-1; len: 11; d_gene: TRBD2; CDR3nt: TGTGCCAGCAGCGCGGGGACTACGCAGTTCTTC; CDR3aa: CASSAGTTQFF
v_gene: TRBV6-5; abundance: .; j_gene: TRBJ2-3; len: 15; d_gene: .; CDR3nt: TGTGCCAGCAGTTATAACTCACCTAGCACAGATACGCAGTATTTT; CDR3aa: CASSYNSPSTDTQYF
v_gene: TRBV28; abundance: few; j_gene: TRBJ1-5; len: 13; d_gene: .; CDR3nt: TGTGCCAGCAATTGGGGGGCCCATCAGCCCCAGCATTTT; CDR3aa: CASNWGAHQPQHF
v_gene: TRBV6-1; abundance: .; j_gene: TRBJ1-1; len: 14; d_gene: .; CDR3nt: TGTGCCAGCAGTGAAGGCATGGGGAACACTGAAGCTTTCTTT; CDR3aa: CASSEGMGNTEAFF
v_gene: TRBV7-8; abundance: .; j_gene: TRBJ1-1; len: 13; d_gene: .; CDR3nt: TGTGCCAGCAGCTTACTGAGGGGCACTGAAGCTTTCTTT; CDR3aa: CASSLLRGTEAFF
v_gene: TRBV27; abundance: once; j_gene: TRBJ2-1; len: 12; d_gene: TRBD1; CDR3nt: TGTGCCAGCAGTGACAGGGTTAATGAGCAGTTCTTC; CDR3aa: CASSDRVNEQFF
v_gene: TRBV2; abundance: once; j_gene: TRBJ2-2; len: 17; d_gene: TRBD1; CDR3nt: TGTGCCAGCAGTGAAACCCAGACAGGGCCTAACACCGGGGAGCTGTTTTTT; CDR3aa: CASSETQTGPNTGELFF
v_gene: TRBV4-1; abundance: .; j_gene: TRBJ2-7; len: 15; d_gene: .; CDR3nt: TGCGCCAGCAGCCAAGATCCAGGGGATGGATCCGAGCAGTACTTC; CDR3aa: CASSQDPGDGSEQYF
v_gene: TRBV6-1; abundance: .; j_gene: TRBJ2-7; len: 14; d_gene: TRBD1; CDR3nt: TGTGCCAGCAGTGAGGGGACAGGAGAATACGAGCAGTACTTC; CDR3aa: CASSEGTGEYEQYF
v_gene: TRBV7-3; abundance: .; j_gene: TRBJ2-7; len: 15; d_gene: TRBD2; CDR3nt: TGTGCCAGCAGCTCCGGACCTAGCGGCTTCTACGAGCAGTACTTC; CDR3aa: CASSSGPSGFYEQYF
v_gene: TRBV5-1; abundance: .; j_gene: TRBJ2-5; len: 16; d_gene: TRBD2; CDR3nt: TGCGCCAGCAGCACCCGACTAGCGGGTGTACAAGAGACCCAGTACTTC; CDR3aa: CASSTRLAGVQETQYF
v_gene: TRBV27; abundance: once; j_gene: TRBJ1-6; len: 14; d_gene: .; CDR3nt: TGTGCCAGCAGTTTCGGACGGATCAATTCACCCCTCCACTTT; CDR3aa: CASSFGRINSPLHF
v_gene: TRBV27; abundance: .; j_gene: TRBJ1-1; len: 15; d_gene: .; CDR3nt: TGTGCCAGCAGTTTTAATCCCAGGATGAACACTGAAGCTTTCTTT; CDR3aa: CASSFNPRMNTEAFF
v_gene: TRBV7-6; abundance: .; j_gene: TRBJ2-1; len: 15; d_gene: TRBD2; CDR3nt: TGTGCCAGCAGCTTGGGACTAGCGGGTTACAATGAGCAGTTCTTC; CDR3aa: CASSLGLAGYNEQFF
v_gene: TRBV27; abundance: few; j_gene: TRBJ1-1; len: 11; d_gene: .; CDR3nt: TGTGCCAGCAGTTCCCAATGGGAAGCTTTCTTT; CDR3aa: CASSSQWEAFF
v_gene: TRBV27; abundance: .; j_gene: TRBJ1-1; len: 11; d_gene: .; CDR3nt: TGTGCCAGCAGTCAAGGGGTGTGGGCTTTCTTT; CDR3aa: CASSQGVWAFF
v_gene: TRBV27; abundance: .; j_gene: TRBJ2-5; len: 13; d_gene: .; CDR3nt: TGTGCCAGCAGTTTAAGGGGAGGAGAGACCCAGTACTTC; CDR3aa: CASSLRGGETQYF
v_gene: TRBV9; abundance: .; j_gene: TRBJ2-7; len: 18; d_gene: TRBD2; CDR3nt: TGTGCCAGCAGCCCTCCCCTGGGACTAGCGGGAGGGATCCACGAGCAGTACTTC; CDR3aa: CASSPPLGLAGGIHEQYF
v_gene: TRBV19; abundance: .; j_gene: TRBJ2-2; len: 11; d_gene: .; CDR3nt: TGTGCCAGTACTTTCACCGGGGAGCTGTTTTTT; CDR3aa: CASTFTGELFF
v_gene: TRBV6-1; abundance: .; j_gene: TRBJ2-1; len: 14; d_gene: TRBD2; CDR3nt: TGTGCCAGCAGCCCGACTAGCAGTTACAATGAGCAGTTCTTC; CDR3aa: CASSPTSSYNEQFF
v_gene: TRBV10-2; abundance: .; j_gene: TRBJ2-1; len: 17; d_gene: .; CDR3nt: TGCGCCAGCAGTCAGGCGGTTGCGGCGAGCTCCTACAATGAGCAGTTCTTC; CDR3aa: CASSQAVAASSYNEQFF
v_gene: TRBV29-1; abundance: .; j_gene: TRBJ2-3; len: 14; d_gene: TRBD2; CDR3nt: TGCAGCGCCCCGGGACTAGCGGTCACAGATACGCAGTATTTT; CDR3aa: CSAPGLAVTDTQYF
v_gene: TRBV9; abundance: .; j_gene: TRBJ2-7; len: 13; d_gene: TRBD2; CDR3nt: TGTGCCAGCACCCCAAGCGGGGGTCGGGAGCAGTACTTC; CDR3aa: CASTPSGGREQYF
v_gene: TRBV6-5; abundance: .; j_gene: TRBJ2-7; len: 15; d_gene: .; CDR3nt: TGTGCCAGCAGTCCGCCGACTAGTTCTGAGTTAGAGCAGTACTTC; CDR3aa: CASSPPTSSELEQYF
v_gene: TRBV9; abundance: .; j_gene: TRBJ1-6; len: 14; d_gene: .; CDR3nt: TGTGCCAGCAGCGTATCCGGGGGAGATTCACCCCTCCACTTT; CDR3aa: CASSVSGGDSPLHF
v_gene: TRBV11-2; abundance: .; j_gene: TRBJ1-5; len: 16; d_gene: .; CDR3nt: TGTGCCAGCAGCTATCCCGGACGGGAGAGGGGGCAGCCCCAGCATTTT; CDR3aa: CASSYPGRERGQPQHF
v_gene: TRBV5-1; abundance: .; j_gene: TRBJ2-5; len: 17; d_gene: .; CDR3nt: TGCGCCAGCAGCTTGCCTTCGACAGGGGAGGGGAGAGAGACCCAGTACTTC; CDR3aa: CASSLPSTGEGRETQYF
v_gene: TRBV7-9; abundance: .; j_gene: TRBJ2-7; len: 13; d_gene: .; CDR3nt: TGTGCCAGCACCCCGGTGGTTTCTTACGAGCAGTACTTC; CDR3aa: CASTPVVSYEQYF
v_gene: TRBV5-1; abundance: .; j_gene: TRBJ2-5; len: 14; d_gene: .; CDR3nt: TGCGCCAGCAGCTTGGGACAGCGAGAAGAGACCCAGTACTTC; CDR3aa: CASSLGQREETQYF
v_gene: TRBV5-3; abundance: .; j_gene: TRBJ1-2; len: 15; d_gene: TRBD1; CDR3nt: TGTGCCAGAAGCTCTCCCGGGACAGGGTTCTATGGCTACACCTTC; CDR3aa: CARSSPGTGFYGYTF
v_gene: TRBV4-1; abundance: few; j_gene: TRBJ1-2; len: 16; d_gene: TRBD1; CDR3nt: TGCGCCAGCAGCCCGGGACAGGCCCCAATTAGTAAGGGCTACACCTTC; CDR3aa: CASSPGQAPISKGYTF
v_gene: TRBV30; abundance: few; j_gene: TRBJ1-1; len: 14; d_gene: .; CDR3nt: TGTGCCTGGAGCTCATATGATCGGGGCACTGAAGCTTTCTTT; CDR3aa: CAWSSYDRGTEAFF
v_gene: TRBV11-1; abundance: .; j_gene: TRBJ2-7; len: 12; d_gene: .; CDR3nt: TGTGCCAGCAGCCTCGATAGTTACGAGCAGTACTTC; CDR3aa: CASSLDSYEQYF
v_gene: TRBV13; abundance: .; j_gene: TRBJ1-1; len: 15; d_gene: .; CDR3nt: TGTGCCAGCAGCTTAGCCACGGGGGGGGGCACTGAAGCTTTCTTT; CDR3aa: CASSLATGGGTEAFF
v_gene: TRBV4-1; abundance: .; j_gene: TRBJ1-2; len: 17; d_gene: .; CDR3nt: TGCGCCAGCAGCCAAGATTCCCAAGACGGTGCTAACTATGGCTACACCTTC; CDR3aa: CASSQDSQDGANYGYTF